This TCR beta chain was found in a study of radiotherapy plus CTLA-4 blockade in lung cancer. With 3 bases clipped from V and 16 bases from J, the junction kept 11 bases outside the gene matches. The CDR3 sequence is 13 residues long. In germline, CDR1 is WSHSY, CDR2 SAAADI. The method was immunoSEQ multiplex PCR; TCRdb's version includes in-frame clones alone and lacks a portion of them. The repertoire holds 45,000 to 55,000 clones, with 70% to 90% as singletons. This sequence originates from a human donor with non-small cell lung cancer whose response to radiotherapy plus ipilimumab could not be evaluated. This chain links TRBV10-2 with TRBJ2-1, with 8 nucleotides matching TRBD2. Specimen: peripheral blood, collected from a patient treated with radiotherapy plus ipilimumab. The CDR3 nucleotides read TGCGCCAGCAGTGATCCGGGGACTAGAGTGAGCTTCTTC. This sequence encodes CASSDPGTRVSFF.